These 10 T cell receptor beta chains originate from one sample sequenced in a study of shared clonotypes between healthy human individuals. Method: immunoSEQ multiplex PCR; TCRdb's copy keeps in-frame clones and lacks some. The sample includes around 350,000 clones, 73% of them seen just once. Material: memory CD4+ T cells sorted from blood. Subset: CD45RA-negative fraction. Receptor source: a young man in good health.

V is TRBV7-2 and J is TRBJ1-2, with D unresolved. The germline V gene has CDR1 SGHTA and CDR2 FQGNSA. Between the trimmed V and J ends, which lost 0 bases and 8 bases, there was a span of 19 bases. This CDR3 has 16 residues. Here the CDR3 reads CASSLAGGLDASGYTF. The CDR3 DNA reads as TGTGCCAGCAGCTTAGCGGGAGGGTTGGACGCGAGCGGCTACACCTTC.

The V call is TRBV28, the J call TRBJ2-6, with D possibly TRBD1 on 6 matching bases. Per germline, CDR1 MDHEN and CDR2 SYDVKM. V shed 4 bases and J shed 0 bases, with 16 bases lying between them. The CDR3 is 18 residues long. CDR3 protein: CASSSPTGTLSGANVLTF. CDR3 in DNA: TGTGCCAGCAGTTCACCGACAGGAACACTCTCTGGGGCCAACGTCCTGACTTTC.

The chain combines TRBV5-1 with TRBJ2-1; possible D gene TRBD1, 5 bases. Germline CDR1 SGHRS, CDR2 YFSETQ. V dropped 0 bases and J dropped 4 bases, with 5 bases sitting between them. CDR3 length: 13 residues. The CDR3 protein is CASSLDRYNEQFF. The DNA for the CDR3 is TGCGCCAGCAGCTTGGACAGGTACAATGAGCAGTTCTTC.

The gene calls are TRBV6-5 and TRBJ1-2, with D possibly TRBD1 on 5 matching bases. Germline V gene sequence: CDR1 MNHEY, CDR2 SVGAGI. The CDR3 sequence is 13 residues long. Trimming shortened V by 6 bases and J by 8 bases, and 16 bases separated the two germline ends. CDR3 region: CASSLPQGFGYTF. As DNA, the CDR3 is TGTGCCAGCAGCCTTCCCCAGGGATTCGGCTACACCTTC.

The V and J genes are TRBV7-6 and TRBJ1-3; TRBD1 might be the D (5 bases). Between the trimmed V and J ends, which lost 5 bases and 0 bases, there was a span of 11 bases. CDR1 is SGHVS, CDR2 FNYEAQ, per germline. This CDR3 is 15 amino acids long. As DNA, the CDR3 is TGTGCCAGCAGCCCGGACACAAACTCTGGAAACACCATATATTTT. It codes for CASSPDTNSGNTIYF. The full variable domain, completed using reference TRBV7-6 and TRBJ1-3, is GAGVSQSPRYKVTKRGQDVALRCDPISGHVSLYWYRQALGQGPEFLTYFNYEAQQDKSGLPNDRFSAERPEGSISTLTIQRTEQRDSAMYRCASSPDTNSGNTIYFGEGSWLTVV.

This chain uses TRBV21-1 with TRBJ1-5. TRBV21-1 counts as a pseudogene. CDR3 size: 16 residues. The CDR3 sequence: CASSNRGGRSNQPQHF. CDR3 DNA: TGTGCCAGCAGCAATAGGGGGGGGCGCAGCAATCAGCCCCAGCATTTT.

V is TRBV28 and J is TRBJ1-2; D possibly corresponds to TRBD1 (5 bases). The CDR3 is 15 residues long. Germline CDR1 is MDHEN and CDR2 is SYDVKM. The V and J ends lost 5 bases and 4 bases respectively, with 17 bases between them. CDR3 in DNA: TGTGCCAGCAGTCCACCCCAGGGAAATCCCTATGGCTACACCTTC. Its protein product is CASSPPQGNPYGYTF.

This clone was observed a single time. This chain uses TRBV6-4 with TRBJ1-3, with D unresolved. The CDR3 spans 17 residues. V was shortened by 1 base and J by 0 bases, with 13 bases between the two germline ends. Germline lookup yields CDR1 MRHNA and CDR2 SNTAGT. The CDR3: CASSDFYTNFSGNTIYF. The CDR3 DNA follows: TGTGCCAGCAGTGACTTTTACACTAACTTCTCTGGAAACACCATATATTTT.

The rearrangement links TRBV27 to TRBJ2-3; unclear D gene. Looked up from germline, CDR1 is MNHEY and CDR2 is SMNVEV (reference sequence). This CDR3 comprises 17 residues. Trimming removed 8 bases at V and 1 base at J, with 22 bases between. This CDR3 is CASGRGPVVIGTDTQYF. The CDR3 DNA is TGTGCCAGCGGGCGAGGACCCGTAGTGATCGGCACAGATACGCAGTATTTT.

This clone appeared a single time. V gene TRBV19 combines with J gene TRBJ1-3, with no clear D. The CDR3 loop spans 12 amino acids. Germline-derived CDR1 and CDR2 are LNHDA and SQIVND (reference sequence). Trimming removed 8 bases from V and 7 bases from J, with 12 bases in between. CDR3 amino acids: CASSSTGNTIYF. In nucleotides, the CDR3 is TGTGCCAGTTCCTCAACGGGCAACACCATATATTTT.